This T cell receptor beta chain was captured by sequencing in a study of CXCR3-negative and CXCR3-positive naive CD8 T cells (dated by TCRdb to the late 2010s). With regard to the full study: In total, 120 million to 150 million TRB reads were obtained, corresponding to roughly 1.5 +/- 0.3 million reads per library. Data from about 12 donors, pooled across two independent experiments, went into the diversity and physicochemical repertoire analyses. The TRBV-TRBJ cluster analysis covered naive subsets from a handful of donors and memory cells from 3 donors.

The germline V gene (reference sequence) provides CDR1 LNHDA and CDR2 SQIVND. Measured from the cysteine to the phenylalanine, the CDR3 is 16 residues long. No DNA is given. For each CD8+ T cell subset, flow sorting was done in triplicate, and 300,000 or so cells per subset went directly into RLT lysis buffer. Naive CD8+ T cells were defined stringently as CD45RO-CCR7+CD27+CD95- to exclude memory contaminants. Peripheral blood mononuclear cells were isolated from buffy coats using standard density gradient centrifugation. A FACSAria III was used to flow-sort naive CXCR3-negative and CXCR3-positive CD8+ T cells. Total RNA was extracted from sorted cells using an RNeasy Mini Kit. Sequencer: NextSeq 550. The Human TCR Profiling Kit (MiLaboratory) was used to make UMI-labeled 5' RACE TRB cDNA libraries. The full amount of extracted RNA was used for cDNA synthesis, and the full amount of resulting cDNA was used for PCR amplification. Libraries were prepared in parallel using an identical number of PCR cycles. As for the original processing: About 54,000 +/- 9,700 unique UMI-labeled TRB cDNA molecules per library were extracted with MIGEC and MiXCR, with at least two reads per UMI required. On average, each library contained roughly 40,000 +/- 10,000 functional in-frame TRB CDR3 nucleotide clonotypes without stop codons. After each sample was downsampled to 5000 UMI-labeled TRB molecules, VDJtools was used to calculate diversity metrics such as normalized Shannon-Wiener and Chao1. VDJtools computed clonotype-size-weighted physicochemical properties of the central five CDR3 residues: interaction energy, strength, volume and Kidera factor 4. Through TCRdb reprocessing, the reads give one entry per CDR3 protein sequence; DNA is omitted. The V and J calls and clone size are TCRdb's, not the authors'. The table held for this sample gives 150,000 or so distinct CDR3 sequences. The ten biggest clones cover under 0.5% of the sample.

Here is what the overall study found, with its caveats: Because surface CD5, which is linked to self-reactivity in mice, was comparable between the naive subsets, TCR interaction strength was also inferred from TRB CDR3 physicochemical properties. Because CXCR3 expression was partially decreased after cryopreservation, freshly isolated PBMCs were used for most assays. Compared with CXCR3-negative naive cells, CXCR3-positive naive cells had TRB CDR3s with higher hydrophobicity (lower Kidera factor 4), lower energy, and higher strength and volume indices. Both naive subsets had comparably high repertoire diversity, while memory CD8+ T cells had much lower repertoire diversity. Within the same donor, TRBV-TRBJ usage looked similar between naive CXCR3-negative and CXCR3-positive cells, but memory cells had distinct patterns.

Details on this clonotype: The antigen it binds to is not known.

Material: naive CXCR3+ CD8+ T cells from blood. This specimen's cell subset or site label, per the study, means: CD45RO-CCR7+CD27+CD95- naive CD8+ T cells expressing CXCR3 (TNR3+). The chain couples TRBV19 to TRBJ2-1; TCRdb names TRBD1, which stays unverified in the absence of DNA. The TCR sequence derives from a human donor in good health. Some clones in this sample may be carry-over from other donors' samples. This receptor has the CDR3 CASSIGGGTGYNEQFF.